This T cell receptor (beta chain) appears in the sequencing data of a study of shared clonotypes between healthy human individuals. Every one of the donors was a Caucasian adult that lived in Nashville, Tennessee. Repertoires were generated with immunoSEQ multiplex PCR, while TCRdb's copy carries only in-frame clones and drops some. The table lists about 2.3 million clones, 93% of them singletons. The sequence was collected from a man younger than 30 in good health. Some clones in this sample may be carry-over from other donors' samples. Material for sequencing was naive CD4+ T cells from PBMCs. Subset specified: CD45RA+ positively selected.

Here the CDR3 reads CANPGQTRGQNTGELFF. In DNA form, the CDR3 reads TGTGCCAACCCGGGACAGACTAGGGGCCAGAACACCGGGGAGCTGTTTTTT. V usage is TRBV21-1 and J usage is TRBJ2-2; the D call TRBD1 from the table was never checked on the DNA. TRBV21-1 is described as a pseudogene. The CDR3 length is 17 residues.